Listed below are T cell receptor beta chains from one sample, sequenced in a study of early stage breast cancer tumors. The assay was immunoSEQ multiplex PCR, and TCRdb's table has in-frame clones only and misses some. The sample has several thousand clones, 78% seen once. Sequenced material: normal breast tissue next to the tumor. These receptors came from a person in their 70s with breast cancer. Each CDR3 is given without its conserved first and last residue. The listing skips clone size in some rows; elsewhere it reads once, few, many or a size class.

V: TRBV4-3
size: once
CDR3: ASSLLTSGDNEQF

V: TRBV15
size: NA
CDR3: ATSLGESYGYT

V: TRBV7-7
size: NA
CDR3: ASSLEAGGGTDTQY

V: TRBV21-1
size: NA
CDR3: ASSSLGGGTNTGELF

V: TRBV7-9
size: NA
CDR3: ASSFSGRANEQF

V: TRBV18
size: NA
CDR3: ASSPDSSGNTIY

V: TRBV6-1
size: NA
CDR3: ASSEGPGWKDGYT

V: TRBV19
size: NA
CDR3: ASSPGTEAF

V: TRBV5-1
size: NA
CDR3: ASSPDGVVAF

V: TRBV7-6
size: NA
CDR3: ASSSTEYSPLH

V: TRBV11-2
size: NA
CDR3: ASSWGTGSRNYGYT

V: TRBV9
size: NA
CDR3: ASSVDVDRPYYGYT

V: TRBV7-9
size: NA
CDR3: ASSLTGGNYGYT

V: TRBV7-9
size: few
CDR3: ASSAPGGVREKLF

V: TRBV20-1
size: once
CDR3: SAREAWGVF

V: TRBV5-6
size: NA
CDR3: ASSPPSAGGWDEQF

V: TRBV5-1
size: NA
CDR3: ASSLGLAGTYEQY

V: TRBV5-4
size: NA
CDR3: ASSQPDVDTEAF

V: TRBV11-3
size: NA
CDR3: ASSPSRGRGGTTSTDTQY

V: TRBV27
size: medium-sized
CDR3: ASSLSRGHQPQH

V: TRBV5-1
size: NA
CDR3: ASSLGEQGANYGYT

V: TRBV6-5
size: few
CDR3: ASSYKRQLAHEQF

V: TRBV30
size: NA
CDR3: AWTSDSDGYT

V: TRBV9
size: NA
CDR3: ASSVGTGGIAEAF

V: TRBV4-2
size: few
CDR3: ASSQDPQAYSNQPQH

V: TRBV6-6
size: NA
CDR3: ASSRGANQPQH

V: TRBV5-1
size: NA
CDR3: ASSSQQGKSETQY

V: TRBV29-1
size: NA
CDR3: SVATSGSPGNEQF

V: TRBV7-9
size: NA
CDR3: ASRLWGADTQY

V: TRBV28
size: NA
CDR3: ASSLFRRYNEQF

V: TRBV11-3
size: NA
CDR3: ASSLGGTSTEAF

V: TRBV7-2
size: NA
CDR3: ASSLAAGRSSYEQY

V: TRBV2
size: NA
CDR3: ASSDWQGGQPQH

V: TRBV7-3
size: NA
CDR3: ASSPGTNYGYT

V: TRBV5-4
size: NA
CDR3: ASSLARLGAGGGDGYT

V: TRBV7-3
size: NA
CDR3: ASSSDSTQETQY

V: TRBV15
size: NA
CDR3: ATSDRGTNTGELF

V: TRBV6-1
size: few
CDR3: ATRMGSGYEQY

V: TRBV2
size: few
CDR3: ASSDQTFYGYT

V: TRBV30
size: once
CDR3: AWSVEGDGEAF

V: TRBV4-3
size: once
CDR3: ASSSSSGSGYT

V: TRBV29-1
size: NA
CDR3: SVVPGRHEQY

V: TRBV30
size: NA
CDR3: AWSVQGSGDYGYT

V: TRBV5-6
size: NA
CDR3: ASSLGLGSPLH

V: TRBV30
size: NA
CDR3: AWRDSETGPSYNSPLH

V: TRBV4-1
size: NA
CDR3: ASSQEDQGGTDTQY

V: TRBV6-5
size: few
CDR3: ATFSGEKLF

V: TRBV7-9
size: NA
CDR3: ASSRELAHNEQF

V: TRBV19
size: NA
CDR3: ASSMTIDSSGNTIY

V: TRBV11-2
size: NA
CDR3: ASSDWGNTIY

V: TRBV4-3
size: NA
CDR3: ASSQDWLATSYEQY

V: TRBV18
size: once
CDR3: ASSRGQTSTGELF

V: TRBV11-3
size: NA
CDR3: ASSYQGKAEAF

V: TRBV5-1
size: NA
CDR3: ASSLGLGGNSPLH

V: TRBV9
size: few
CDR3: ASSVGRAGAGELF

V: TRBV5-5
size: NA
CDR3: ASSRTGVGTEAF

V: TRBV16
size: few
CDR3: ASSQNAGTGELF

V: TRBV19
size: NA
CDR3: ASRRTGEDQPQH

V: TRBV9
size: once
CDR3: ASSPRGGVPSTDTQY

V: TRBV5-4
size: NA
CDR3: ASSLEGMQF